The entry below gives a single T cell receptor (beta chain) sequence along with its context. There is no known antigen for this receptor. The sample holds no much larger clone one base away, and base qualities are not on file. The label giving this sample's time point can be read as: cycle 2 day 1 (C2D1) of nivolumab. Every trial patient had relapsed after autologous stem cell transplantation, and cohorts A, B and C differed in prior brentuximab vedotin exposure. The trial cohort included more than 55 patients with relapsed/refractory classical Hodgkin lymphoma, and each patient had a best overall response of complete response, partial response or progressive disease. Trial patients were treated with single-agent nivolumab in the multi-cohort phase II CheckMate 205 trial. An independent review committee assessed best overall response using the 2007 International Working Group response criteria. Trial PBMCs were obtained immediately prior to nivolumab initiation (C1D1) and on therapy at cycle 2 day 1 and cycle 4 day 1. Peripheral blood was collected in 8 mL Vacutainer Cell Preparation Tubes, from which PBMCs were isolated by centrifugation and then cryopreserved.

This sample is drawn from a study of PD-1 blockade in classical Hodgkin lymphoma (dated by TCRdb to about 2020). Background on the whole study: Nivolumab dosing was 3 mg/kg intravenously every 2 weeks, continuing until either disease progression or unacceptable toxicity. A peripheral blood immune signature of response to PD-1 blockade in classical Hodgkin lymphoma was defined using TCR beta sequencing and CyTOF. Study-wide findings and limitations: Newly diagnosed patients were reported to have lower baseline TCR diversity than healthy donors, and relapsed/refractory patients were reported to have lower baseline TCR diversity still. By C4D1, a significant rise was seen in CD4+ TCR diversity but not in CD8+ TCR diversity (p=0.0027 vs p=0.16), and the rise was most apparent among complete responders (p=0.02). Trial patients with a complete response had baseline diversity similar to that of newly diagnosed patients, while partial responders and progressors had significantly lower diversity. Patients starting nivolumab less than 1 year after ASCT had lower diversity and were excluded from later analyses to avoid confounding by immune reconstitution. The study was limited to a single clinical trial cohort, and causes of repertoire differences, possibly disease activity or prior therapy, remained undefined.

Ends trimmed: V by 2 bases, J by 4 bases; bases unmatched to a gene: 7. The germline V gene sets CDR1 to MDHEN and CDR2 to SYDVKM. The CDR3 has 15 amino acids, counting the end cysteine and phenylalanine. Kept here is only the CDR3 DNA, which spans 45 bases and is read in frame from base 1. The Qiagen DNeasy kit was used to extract genomic DNA from unsorted PBMCs and from the negatively selected CD4+ and CD8+ fractions. Using primers that anneal to V and J segments, immunoSEQ multiplex PCR amplified the TCR beta CDR3 regions. A synthetic immune receptor repertoire was used to minimize amplification bias, and any residual bias was removed computationally once sequencing was done. From the authors' description of their analysis: Repertoire diversity was quantified as the Shannon entropy index using custom Python scripts. Unsorted, CD4+ and CD8+ repertoires were examined separately, except in combined analyses, for which CD4+ and CD8+ sequences were merged in silico. A clone counted as expanded when the clone's frequency after treatment rose at least 2-fold relative to C1D1, and clones undetected at baseline were given a pseudocount of 0.5. Singleton clones were defined as clones with 0 or 1 copy at C1D1, and non-singleton clones were defined as clones with 2 or more copies. Clones expanded in unsorted samples were annotated as CD4+, CD8+ or unknown by matching protein sequences in sorted samples from the same patient. Wilcoxon tests on paired samples were used to test changes in diversity from C1D1 to C4D1. Entries here come from immuneACCESS through TCRdb and include only in-frame sequences with V and J called. Some clones fail to appear in such tables; in the studies checked, an unresolved V gene covers under half of the shortfall, and the cause of the remainder is unknown. That table gives V, J and clone size, and the DNA gave D and trimming. The sample yields roughly 24,000 clones; roughly 80% were counted once. 7.5% to 9.5% of the sample is held by the ten biggest clonotypes.

Recombination joined TRBV28 with TRBJ1-2, with TRBD1 matching 7 junction bases. The TCR comes from a human donor with classical Hodgkin lymphoma. Here the sequenced sample was peripheral blood mononuclear cells (PBMCs), taken before the second cycle of nivolumab. The DNA sequence is given as TGTGCCAGCAGTTTAAGAGGGAGGGGGCTCTATGGCTACACCTTC. Its protein is CASSLRGRGLYGYTF.